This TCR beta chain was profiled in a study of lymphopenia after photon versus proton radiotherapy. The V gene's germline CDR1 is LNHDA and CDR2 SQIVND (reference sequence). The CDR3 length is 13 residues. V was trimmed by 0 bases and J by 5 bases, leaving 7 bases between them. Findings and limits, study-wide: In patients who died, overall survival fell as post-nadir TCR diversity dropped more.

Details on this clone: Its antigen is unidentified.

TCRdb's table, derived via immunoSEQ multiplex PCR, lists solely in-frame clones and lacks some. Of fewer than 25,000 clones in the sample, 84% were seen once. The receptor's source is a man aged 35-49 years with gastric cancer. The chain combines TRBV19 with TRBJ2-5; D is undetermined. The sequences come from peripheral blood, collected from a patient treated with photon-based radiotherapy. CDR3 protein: CASSIEGKETQYF. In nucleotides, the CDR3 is TGTGCCAGTAGTATAGAGGGGAAGGAGACCCAGTACTTC.